The clone carrying this T cell receptor beta chain appeared a few times. Antigen: not known. This CDR3 comprises 14 residues. Trimming took 5 bases from V and 1 from J, leaving 10 bases between them. Germline values: CDR1 SGHTA, CDR2 FQGNSA. The individuals who served as donors were healthy Caucasians living in Russia, aged about 6 to 100. Total RNA was extracted at no less than 6 micrograms per sample. This sample is part of a study of blood T cells in healthy people across ages. Study-level findings and limits: Unsorted PBMC material precluded a definitive naive versus antigen-experienced comparison.

Sample-barcoded 5' priming and a J-beta primer mix drove a second PCR of roughly 6 to 12 cycles. Every cDNA molecule carried a tag from a template-switch adaptor bearing 12 random nucleotides. TCRdb passed the 5' RACE reads through MiXCR, listing each CDR3 protein once. This sample yields 1.5 million or so distinct CDR3 sequences, of which around 39% are seen a single time; approximately 7.9% belongs to the top ten. This sequence joins TRBV7-2 and TRBJ2-3; perhaps TRBD1 as D (5 bases). This receptor was obtained from a woman between 18 and 29 years old in good health. Sample: blood. CDR3 DNA: TGTGCCAGCAGCGTCGTCAGGGGCACAGATACGCAGTATTTT. This gives the protein CASSVVRGTDTQYF. Filled out from reference TRBV7-2 and TRBJ2-3, the complete variable domain reads GAGVSQSPSNKVTEKGKDVELRCDPISGHTALYWYRQSLGQGLEFLIYFQGNSAPDKSGLPSDRFSAERTGGSVSTLTIQRTQQEDSAVYLCASSVVRGTDTQYFGPGTRLTVL.